This T cell receptor (beta chain) stems from a study of T cells in women clearing cervical HPV infection. For the study at large: Control women cleared a single incident HPV16 infection within 12 months. Blood came at first lesion visit for cases, post-clearance for controls. Regarding the study as a whole: A classifier using richness and V gene abundances reached an AUC of approximately 0.79.

The V segment lost 4 bases and the J segment 2 bases; nucleotides outside the gene matches: 3. The CDR3 is 14 amino acids. Looked up from germline, CDR1 is LNHDA and CDR2 is SQIVND (reference sequence). Turning to this clone: Its antigen is still unknown. The read terminates 3 residues ahead of where the CDR3 ends, so the germline J gene completes it.

HPV was found by MY09/MY11 PCR and dot-blot genotyping. Generated by immunoSEQ multiplex PCR, the TCRdb table keeps only in-frame clones and is missing some. The sample holds about 48,000 clones. The sequenced sample consisted of blood buffy coat. The TCR sequence derives from a woman between 18 and 70 years old with a cervical HPV16 infection that either progressed to CIN3+ or cleared (not recorded which). The rearrangement links TRBV19 to TRBJ2-3; TRBD2 matches at 7 bases. The CDR3 DNA, read in part, is TGTGCCAGTAGTACGCTAGCGGACACAGATACG. Amino acids: CASSTLADTDT. The CDR3 as a whole reads CASSTLADTDTQYF.